The clone carrying this TCR beta chain was counted only a few times. Its antigen is still unknown. This record belongs to a study of T-cell reconstitution after alpha-beta-depleted transplantation in children. The TCRbeta library was prepared with unique molecular identifiers. TCRdb reanalysed the PCR reads using MiXCR and keeps one entry per CDR3 protein. The sample carries 550,000 to 600,000 distinct CDR3 sequences, 20% to 25% recorded once. The CDR3 is 15 amino acids. CDR1 LGHNT and CDR2 FRNRAP come from the germline V gene. V shed 6 bases and J shed 2 bases, with 15 bases lying between them. Broader study findings: Day-60 TCRbeta diversity that was high in some patients was derived from surviving recipient T cells and thymic progenitors. After one year, T-cell counts and TCRbeta diversity mostly came from new T cells.

The chain couples TRBV12-5 to TRBJ2-3, with D maybe TRBD2 (6 bases). The TCR was taken from a boy in the first two years of life who had a stem cell transplant for acute myeloid leukemia, so the T cells may come from the graft donor. The specimen comprised PBMCs, mostly from graft donor cells, sampled 360 days after TCRalphabeta/CD19-depleted stem cell transplant. The CDR3 bases are TGTGCTAGTGGGGGCTGGGGGGTCACCACAGATACGCAGTATTTT. This codes for CASGGWGVTTDTQYF.